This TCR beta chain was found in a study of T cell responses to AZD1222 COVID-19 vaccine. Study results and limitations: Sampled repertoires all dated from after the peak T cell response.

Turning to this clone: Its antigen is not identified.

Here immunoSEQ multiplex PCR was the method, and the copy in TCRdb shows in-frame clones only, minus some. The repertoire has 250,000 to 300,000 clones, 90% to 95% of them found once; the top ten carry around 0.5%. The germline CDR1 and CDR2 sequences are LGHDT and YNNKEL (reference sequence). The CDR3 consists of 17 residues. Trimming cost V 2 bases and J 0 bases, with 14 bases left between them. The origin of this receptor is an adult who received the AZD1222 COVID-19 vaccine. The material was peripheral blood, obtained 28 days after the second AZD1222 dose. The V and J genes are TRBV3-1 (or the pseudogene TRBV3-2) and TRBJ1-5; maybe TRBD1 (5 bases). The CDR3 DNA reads TGTGCCAGCAGCCAAAGCTCGGGGCATTATAGCAATCAGCCCCAGCATTTT. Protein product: CASSQSSGHYSNQPQHF.